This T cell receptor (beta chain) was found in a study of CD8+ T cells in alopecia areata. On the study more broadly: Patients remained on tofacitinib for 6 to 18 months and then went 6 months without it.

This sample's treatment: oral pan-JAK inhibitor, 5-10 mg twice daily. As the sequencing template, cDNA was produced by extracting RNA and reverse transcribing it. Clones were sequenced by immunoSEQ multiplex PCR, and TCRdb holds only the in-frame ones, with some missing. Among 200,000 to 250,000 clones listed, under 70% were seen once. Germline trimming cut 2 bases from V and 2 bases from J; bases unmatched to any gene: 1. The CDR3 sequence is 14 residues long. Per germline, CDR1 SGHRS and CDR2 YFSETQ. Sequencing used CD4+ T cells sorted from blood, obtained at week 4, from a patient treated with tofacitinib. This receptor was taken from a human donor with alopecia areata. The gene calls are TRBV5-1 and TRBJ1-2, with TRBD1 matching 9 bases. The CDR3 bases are TGCGCCAGCAGCTTAGGGACAGGGAACTATGGCTACACCTTC. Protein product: CASSLGTGNYGYTF.